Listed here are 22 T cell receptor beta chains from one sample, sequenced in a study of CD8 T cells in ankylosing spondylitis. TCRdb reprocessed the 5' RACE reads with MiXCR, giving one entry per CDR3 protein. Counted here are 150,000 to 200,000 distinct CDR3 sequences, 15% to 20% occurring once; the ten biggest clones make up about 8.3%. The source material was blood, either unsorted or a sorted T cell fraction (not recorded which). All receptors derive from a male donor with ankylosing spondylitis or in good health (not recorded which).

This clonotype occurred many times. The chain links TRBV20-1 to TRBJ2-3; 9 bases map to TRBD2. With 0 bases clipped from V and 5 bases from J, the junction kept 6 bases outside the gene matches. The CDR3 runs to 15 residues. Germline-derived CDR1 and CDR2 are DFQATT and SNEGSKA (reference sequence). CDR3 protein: CSARDLSGGRDTQYF. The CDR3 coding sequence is TGCAGTGCTAGAGATCTAAGCGGGGGGAGAGATACGCAGTATTTT.

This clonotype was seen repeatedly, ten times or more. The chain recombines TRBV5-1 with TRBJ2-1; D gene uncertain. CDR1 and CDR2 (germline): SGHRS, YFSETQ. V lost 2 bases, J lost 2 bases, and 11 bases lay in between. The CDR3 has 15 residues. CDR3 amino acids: CASSFSSATYNEQFF. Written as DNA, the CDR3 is TGCGCCAGCAGCTTTTCCAGCGCTACCTACAATGAGCAGTTCTTC.

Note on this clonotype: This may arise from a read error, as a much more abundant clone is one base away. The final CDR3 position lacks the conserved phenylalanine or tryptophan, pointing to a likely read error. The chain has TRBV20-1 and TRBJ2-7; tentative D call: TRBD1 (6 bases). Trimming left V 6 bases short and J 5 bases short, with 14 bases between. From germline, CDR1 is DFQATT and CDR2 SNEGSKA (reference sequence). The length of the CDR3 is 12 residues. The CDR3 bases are TGCAGTGCCCCTGGCCAGGGGAACGAGCAGTACATC. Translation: CSAPGQGNEQYI.

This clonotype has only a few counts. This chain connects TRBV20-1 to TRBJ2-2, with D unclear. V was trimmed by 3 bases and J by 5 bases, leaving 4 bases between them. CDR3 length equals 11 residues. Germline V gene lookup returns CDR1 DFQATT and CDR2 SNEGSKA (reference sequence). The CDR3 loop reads CSARETGELFF. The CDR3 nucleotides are TGCAGTGCTAGGGAAACCGGGGAGCTGTTTTTT.

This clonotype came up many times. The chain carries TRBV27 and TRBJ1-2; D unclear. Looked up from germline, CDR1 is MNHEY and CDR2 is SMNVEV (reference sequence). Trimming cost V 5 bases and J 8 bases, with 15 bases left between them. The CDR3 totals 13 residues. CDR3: CASSGDLGRGYTF. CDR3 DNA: TGTGCCAGCAGTGGCGATCTTGGAAGGGGCTACACCTTC.

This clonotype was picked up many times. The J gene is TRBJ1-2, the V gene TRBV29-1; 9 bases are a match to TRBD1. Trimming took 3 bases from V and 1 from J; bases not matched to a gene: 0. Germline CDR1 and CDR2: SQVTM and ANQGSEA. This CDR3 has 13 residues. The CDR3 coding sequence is TGCAGCGTTGAGGACAGGGGTAACTATGGCTACACCTTC. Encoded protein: CSVEDRGNYGYTF.

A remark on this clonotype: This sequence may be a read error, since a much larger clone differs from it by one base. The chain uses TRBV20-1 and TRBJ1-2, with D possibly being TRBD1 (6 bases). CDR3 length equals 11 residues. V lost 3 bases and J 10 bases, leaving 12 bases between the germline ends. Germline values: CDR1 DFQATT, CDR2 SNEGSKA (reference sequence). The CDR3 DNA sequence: TGCAGTGCTAGTGCAGGGGATGACTACACCTTC. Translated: CSASAGDDYTF.

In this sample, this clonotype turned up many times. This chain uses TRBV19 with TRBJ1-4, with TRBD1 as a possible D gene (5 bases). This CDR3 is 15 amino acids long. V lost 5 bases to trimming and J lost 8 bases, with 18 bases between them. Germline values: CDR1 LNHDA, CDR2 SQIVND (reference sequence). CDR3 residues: CASSGFQGDSEKLFF. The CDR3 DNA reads TGTGCCAGTAGTGGGTTTCAAGGGGACTCAGAAAAACTGTTTTTT.

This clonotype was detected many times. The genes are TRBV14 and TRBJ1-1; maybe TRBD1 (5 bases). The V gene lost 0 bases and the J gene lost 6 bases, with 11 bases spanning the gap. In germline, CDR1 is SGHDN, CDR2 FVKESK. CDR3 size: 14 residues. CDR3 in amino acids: CASSQDRVGAEAFF. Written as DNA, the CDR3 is TGTGCCAGCAGCCAAGACAGGGTTGGCGCTGAAGCTTTCTTT. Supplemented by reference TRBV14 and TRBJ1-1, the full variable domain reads EAGVTQFPSHSVIEKGQTVTLRCDPISGHDNLYWYRRVMGKEIKFLLHFVKESKQDESGMPNNRFLAERTGGTYSTLKVQPAELEDSGVYFCASSQDRVGAEAFFGQGTRLTVV.

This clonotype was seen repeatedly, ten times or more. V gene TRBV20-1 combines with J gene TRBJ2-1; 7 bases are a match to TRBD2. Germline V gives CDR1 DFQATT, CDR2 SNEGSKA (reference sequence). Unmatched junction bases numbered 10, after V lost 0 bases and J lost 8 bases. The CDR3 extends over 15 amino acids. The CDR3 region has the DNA TGCAGTGCTAGAGATCCGGGGCCTAGCGGCTATGAGCAGTTCTTC. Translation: CSARDPGPSGYEQFF.

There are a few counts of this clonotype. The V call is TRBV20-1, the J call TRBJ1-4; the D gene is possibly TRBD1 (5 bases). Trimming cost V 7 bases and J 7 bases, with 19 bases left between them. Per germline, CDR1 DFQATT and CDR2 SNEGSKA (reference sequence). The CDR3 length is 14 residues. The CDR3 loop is CSVLPGTAGEKLFF. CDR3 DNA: TGCAGTGTTTTACCGGGGACGGCGGGTGAAAAACTGTTTTTT.

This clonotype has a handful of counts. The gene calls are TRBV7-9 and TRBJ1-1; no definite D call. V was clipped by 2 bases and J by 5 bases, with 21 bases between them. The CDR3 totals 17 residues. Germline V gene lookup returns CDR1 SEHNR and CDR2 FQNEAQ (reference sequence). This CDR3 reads CASSLPLGSLPTTEAFF. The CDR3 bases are TGTGCCAGCAGCTTACCGCTGGGATCCCTCCCAACGACTGAAGCTTTCTTT.

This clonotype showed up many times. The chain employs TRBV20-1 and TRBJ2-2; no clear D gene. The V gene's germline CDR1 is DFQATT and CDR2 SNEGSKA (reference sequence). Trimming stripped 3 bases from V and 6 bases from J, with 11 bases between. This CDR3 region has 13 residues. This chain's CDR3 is CSASPPLAGELFF. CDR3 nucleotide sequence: TGCAGTGCTAGTCCCCCGTTAGCCGGGGAGCTGTTTTTT.

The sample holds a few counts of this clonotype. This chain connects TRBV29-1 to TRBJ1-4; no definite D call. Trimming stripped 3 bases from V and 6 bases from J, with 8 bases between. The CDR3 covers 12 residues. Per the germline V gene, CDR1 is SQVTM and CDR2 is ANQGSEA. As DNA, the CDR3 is TGCAGCGTTGACCCCGGGGATGAAAAACTGTTTTTT. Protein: CSVDPGDEKLFF.

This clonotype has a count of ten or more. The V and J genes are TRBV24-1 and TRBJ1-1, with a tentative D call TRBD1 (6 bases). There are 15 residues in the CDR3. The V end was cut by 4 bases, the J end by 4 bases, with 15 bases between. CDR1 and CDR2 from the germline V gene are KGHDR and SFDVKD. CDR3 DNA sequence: TGTGCCACCAGTGACGACAGGAAAGGGAGCACTGAAGCTTTCTTT. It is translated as CATSDDRKGSTEAFF.

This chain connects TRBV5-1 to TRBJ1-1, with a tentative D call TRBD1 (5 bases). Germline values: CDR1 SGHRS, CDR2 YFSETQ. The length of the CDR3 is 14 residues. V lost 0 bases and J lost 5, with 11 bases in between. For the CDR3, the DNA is TGCGCCAGCAGCTTGGCCGGGGGAACGACTGAAGCTTTCTTT. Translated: CASSLAGGTTEAFF.

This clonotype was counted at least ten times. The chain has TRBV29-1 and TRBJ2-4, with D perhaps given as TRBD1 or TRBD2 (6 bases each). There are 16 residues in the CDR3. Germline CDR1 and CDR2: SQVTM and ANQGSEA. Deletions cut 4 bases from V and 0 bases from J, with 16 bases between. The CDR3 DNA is TGCAGCGTTGGGGGCGGGACACCCCTAGCCAAAAACATTCAGTACTTC. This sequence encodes CSVGGGTPLAKNIQYF.

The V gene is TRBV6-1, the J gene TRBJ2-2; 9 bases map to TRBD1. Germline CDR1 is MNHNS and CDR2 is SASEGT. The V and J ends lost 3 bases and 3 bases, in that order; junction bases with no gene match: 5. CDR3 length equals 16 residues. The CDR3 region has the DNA TGTGCCAGCAGTGACCGGGGACAGGGAGACACCGGGGAGCTGTTTTTT. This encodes CASSDRGQGDTGELFF.

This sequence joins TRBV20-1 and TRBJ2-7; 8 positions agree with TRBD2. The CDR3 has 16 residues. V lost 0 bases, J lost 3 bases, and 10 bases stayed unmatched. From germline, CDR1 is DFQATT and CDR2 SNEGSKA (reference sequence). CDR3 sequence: CSARDFSREVFYEQYF. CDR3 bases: TGCAGTGCTAGAGATTTTTCGCGGGAGGTATTCTACGAGCAGTACTTC.

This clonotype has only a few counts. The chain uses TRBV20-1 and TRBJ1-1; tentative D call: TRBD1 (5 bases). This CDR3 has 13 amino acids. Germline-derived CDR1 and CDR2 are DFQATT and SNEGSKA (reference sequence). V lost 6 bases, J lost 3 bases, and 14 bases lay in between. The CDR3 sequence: CSAGPRPDTEAFF. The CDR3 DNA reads TGCAGTGCGGGACCGAGGCCGGACACTGAAGCTTTCTTT.

The chain's CDR3 is CASTLGLAGGNEQYF. The CDR3 DNA follows: TGTGCCAGCACCTTGGGTCTAGCGGGAGGAAACGAGCAGTACTTC. The V gene is TRBV12-3 or TRBV12-4, the J gene TRBJ2-7; 11 bases are shared with TRBD2. The CDR3 consists of 15 residues. V gave up 7 bases and J gave up 5 bases; unmatched junction bases: 10.

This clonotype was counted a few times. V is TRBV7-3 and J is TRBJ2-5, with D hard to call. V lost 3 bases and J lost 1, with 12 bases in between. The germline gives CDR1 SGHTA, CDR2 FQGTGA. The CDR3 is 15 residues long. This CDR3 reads CASSFLEVSQETQYF. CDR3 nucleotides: TGTGCCAGCAGCTTTCTCGAGGTTTCCCAAGAGACCCAGTACTTC. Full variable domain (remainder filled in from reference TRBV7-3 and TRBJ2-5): GAGVSQTPSNKVTEKGKYVELRCDPISGHTALYWYRQSLGQGPEFLIYFQGTGAADDSGLPNDRFFAVRPEGSVSTLKIQRTERGDSAVYLCASSFLEVSQETQYFGPGTRLLVL.